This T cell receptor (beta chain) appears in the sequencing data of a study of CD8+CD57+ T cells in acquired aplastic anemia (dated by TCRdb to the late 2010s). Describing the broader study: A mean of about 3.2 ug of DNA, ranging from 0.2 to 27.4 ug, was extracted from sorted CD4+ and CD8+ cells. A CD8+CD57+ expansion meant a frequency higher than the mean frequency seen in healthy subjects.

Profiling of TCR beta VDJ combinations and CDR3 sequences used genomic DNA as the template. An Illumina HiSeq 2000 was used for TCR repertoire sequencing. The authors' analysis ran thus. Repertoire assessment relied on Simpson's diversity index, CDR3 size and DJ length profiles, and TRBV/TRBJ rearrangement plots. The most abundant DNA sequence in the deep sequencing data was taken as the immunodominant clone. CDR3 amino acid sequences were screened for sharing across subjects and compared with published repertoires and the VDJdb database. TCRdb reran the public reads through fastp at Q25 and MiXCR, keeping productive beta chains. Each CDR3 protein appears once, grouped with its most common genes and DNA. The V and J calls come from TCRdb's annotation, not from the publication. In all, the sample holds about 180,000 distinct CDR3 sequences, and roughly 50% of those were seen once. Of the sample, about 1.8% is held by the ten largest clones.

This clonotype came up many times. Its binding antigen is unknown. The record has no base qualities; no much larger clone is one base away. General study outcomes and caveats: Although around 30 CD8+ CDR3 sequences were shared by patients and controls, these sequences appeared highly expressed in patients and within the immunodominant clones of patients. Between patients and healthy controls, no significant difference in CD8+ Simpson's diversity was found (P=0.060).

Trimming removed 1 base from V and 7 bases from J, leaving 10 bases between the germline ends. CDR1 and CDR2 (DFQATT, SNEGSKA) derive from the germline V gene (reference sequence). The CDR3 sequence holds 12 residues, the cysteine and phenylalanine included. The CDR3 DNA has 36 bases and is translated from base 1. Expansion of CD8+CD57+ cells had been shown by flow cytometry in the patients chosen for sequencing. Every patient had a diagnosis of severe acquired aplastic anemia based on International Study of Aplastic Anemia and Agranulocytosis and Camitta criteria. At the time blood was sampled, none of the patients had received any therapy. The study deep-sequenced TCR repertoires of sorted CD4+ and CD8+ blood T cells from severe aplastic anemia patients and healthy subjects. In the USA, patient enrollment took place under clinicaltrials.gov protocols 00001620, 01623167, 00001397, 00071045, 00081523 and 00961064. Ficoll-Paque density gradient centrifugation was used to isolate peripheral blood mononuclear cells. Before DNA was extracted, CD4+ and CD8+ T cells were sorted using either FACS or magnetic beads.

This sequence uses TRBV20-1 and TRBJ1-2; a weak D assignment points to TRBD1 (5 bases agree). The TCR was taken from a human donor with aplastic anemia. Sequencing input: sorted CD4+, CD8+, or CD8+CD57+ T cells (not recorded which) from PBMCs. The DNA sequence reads TGCAGTGCTAGAGGGGGGGAAGGTGGCTACACCTTC. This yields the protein CSARGGEGGYTF.